The T cell receptor beta chain under discussion was sequenced for a study of T cell repertoires in cytomegalovirus infection (dated by TCRdb to between 2018 and 2020). Regarding the research as a whole: Donor HLA type was relevant to the analysis, as public TCR beta signatures indicated carriage of CMV infection together with the matching HLA type.

The CDR3 sequence holds 15 residues, the cysteine and phenylalanine included. The sequence is cut down to CDR3 DNA, 45 bases in frame from base 1. The germline V gene (reference sequence) yields SEHNR for CDR1 and FQNEAQ for CDR2. Trimming at the junction amounts to 0 bases on V and 4 bases on J, and the germline ends lie 11 bases apart. The reads were generated on an Illumina HiSeq 1500. In TCRdb, the public reads were trimmed at Q25 with fastp and aligned with MiXCR, with productive beta chains retained. A single entry per CDR3 protein holds the most common genes and DNA from its merged rows. This sample gives 200,000 to 300,000 distinct CDR3 sequences in total; approximately 13% of them show up just once. 7.5% to 10% of the sample goes to the ten largest clones. Paper-wide results and their limitations: In the ex vivo response, HLA-C-restricted CMV-specific TCR beta clonotypes were dominant, and in two of eight donors the single most frequent clonotype came from this HLA-C-restricted group. In both this cohort and an independent cohort of 352 donors, the cumulative frequency of public TCR beta family members distinguished carriers of CMV infection plus the relevant HLA type.

A word on this clonotype: Its antigen is currently not known. No base qualities exist here, and no much larger clone lies one base off it.

The sequence links TRBV7-9 to TRBJ2-3; the best D guess is TRBD2, with 5 bases matching. The clonotype comes from a human donor in good health (CMV status not recorded). Some clones in this sample may be carry-over from other donors' samples. The sample comprised PBMCs. The nucleotide sequence reads as follows: TGTGCCAGCAGCTTAGCTCCAATGGGAGCAGATACGCAGTATTTT. Its protein is CASSLAPMGADTQYF. Supplemented by the reference TRBV7-9 and TRBJ2-3 proteins around the CDR3, the complete variable domain is DTGVSQNPRHKITKRGQNVTFRCDPISEHNRLYWYRQTLGQGPEFLTYFQNEAQLEKSRLLSDRFSAERPKGSFSTLEIQRTEQGDSAMYLCASSLAPMGADTQYFGPGTRLTVL.